This T cell receptor beta chain was captured in a study of blood T cell repertoires in COVID-19. TCRdb keeps only in-frame clones here, not all; method: immunoSEQ multiplex PCR. This table holds roughly 130,000 clones, 86% found once. Assignment of participants to cohorts was predicated upon participant-reported clinical history. The germline CDR1 and CDR2 sequences are LGHDT and YNNKEL (reference sequence). Trimming cost V 4 bases and J 4 bases; bases outside gene matches: 13. This CDR3 region has 19 residues. The sample taken for sequencing was PBMCs or T cells enriched from blood (not recorded which). The sequence was obtained from a woman in her 50s who had recovered from COVID-19. The chain carries TRBV3-1 (or the pseudogene TRBV3-2) and TRBJ2-7, with 16 bases aligning to TRBD2. This CDR3 reads CASSLPPGTSGGACYEQYF. CDR3 sequence (DNA): TGTGCCAGCAGCCTGCCGCCGGGGACTAGCGGGGGGGCCTGTTACGAGCAGTACTTC.